These 19 T cell receptor beta chains were sequenced from one sample in a study of T cell repertoires in cytomegalovirus infection. TCRdb re-called the reads with MiXCR, one entry per CDR3 protein. This table holds around 290,000 distinct CDR3 sequences, under 30% found once. Source material: PBMCs. The receptors stem from a human donor in good health (CMV status not recorded). Some clones in this sample may be carry-over from other donors' samples.

This clonotype was seen more than once but under ten times. V gene TRBV2 combines with J gene TRBJ1-1; 7 bases are a match to TRBD1. CDR1 SNHLY and CDR2 FYNNEI come from the germline V gene. CDR3 length equals 15 residues. With V trimmed by 4 bases and J by 0 bases, 5 bases remained unmatched. The chain's CDR3 is CASSVQGPMNTEAFF. CDR3 nucleotide sequence: TGTGCCAGCAGTGTACAGGGGCCAATGAACACTGAAGCTTTCTTT.

The table lists this clonotype with a few counts. The rearrangement uses TRBV12-3 or TRBV12-4 and TRBJ1-6, with TRBD1 matching 8 bases. V shed 6 bases and J 6 bases; nucleotides not matched to a gene: 4. CDR3 length equals 14 residues. For the CDR3, the DNA is TGTGCCAGCAGCTCCGACAGGGGTAATTCACCCCTCCACTTT. Residues: CASSSDRGNSPLHF.

This clonotype was seen a few times. This rearrangement joins TRBV12-3 or TRBV12-4 to TRBJ1-5, with D possibly matching TRBD1 (6 bases). This CDR3 is built from 15 residues. The V end lost 5 bases, the J end lost 3 bases, and 14 bases lay between the germline ends. For the CDR3, the DNA is TGTGCCAGCAGTCGGACAGCGGAGTCCAATCAGCCCCAGCATTTT. Encoded protein: CASSRTAESNQPQHF.

The V gene is TRBV5-1, the J gene TRBJ2-7, with 7 bases fitting TRBD1. With 4 bases clipped from V and 2 bases from J, the junction kept 9 bases outside the gene matches. CDR3 length: 15 residues. The germline V gene encodes CDR1 SGHRS and CDR2 YFSETQ. CDR3 region: CASSMMTGTPYEQYF. The CDR3 DNA follows: TGCGCCAGCAGCATGATGACAGGGACACCCTACGAGCAGTACTTC. The full variable domain, rest sourced from reference TRBV5-1 and TRBJ2-7, is KAGVTQTPRYLIKTRGQQVTLSCSPISGHRSVSWYQQTPGQGLQFLFEYFSETQRNKGNFPGRFSGRQFSNSRSEMNVSTLELGDSALYLCASSMMTGTPYEQYFGPGTRLTVT.

In its sample, this clonotype was seen a few times. This chain joins TRBV11-3 and TRBJ2-2, with no clear D. From germline, CDR1 is SGHNT and CDR2 YENEEA. V lost 2 bases to trimming and J lost 1 base, with 8 bases between them. This CDR3 has 15 amino acids. The CDR3 DNA follows: TGTGCCAGCAGCTTACAGGTCCAGAACACCGGGGAGCTGTTTTTT. Amino acids: CASSLQVQNTGELFF.

There are many counts of this clonotype. The chain links TRBV7-2 to TRBJ1-5; D unclear. In germline, CDR1 is SGHTA, CDR2 FQGNSA. The germline V and J ends were trimmed by 1 base and 5 bases, with 6 bases remaining between them. The CDR3 runs to 13 residues. The CDR3 sequence: CASSLESDQPQHF. As DNA, the CDR3 is TGTGCCAGCAGCTTAGAAAGCGATCAGCCCCAGCATTTT.

V is TRBV9 and J is TRBJ2-7, with TRBD2 identical over 14 bases. Germline trimming cut 4 bases from V and 3 bases from J; bases unmatched to any gene: 6. The germline gives CDR1 SGDLS, CDR2 YYNGEE. The CDR3 length is 16 residues. The CDR3: CASSSRLAGGLYEQYF. The DNA for the CDR3 is TGTGCCAGCAGCTCACGACTAGCGGGGGGGCTCTACGAGCAGTACTTC.

This clonotype has a count of ten or more. The gene calls are TRBV7-2 and TRBJ2-3, with 7 bases fitting TRBD2. V was pared by 1 base and J by 6 bases, with 7 bases of the junction left unmatched. The germline V gene encodes CDR1 SGHTA and CDR2 FQGNSA. This CDR3 is 15 amino acids long. Here the CDR3 DNA reads TGTGCCAGCAGCTTAGACGGGACTACCGTCGATACGCAGTATTTT. The encoded protein is CASSLDGTTVDTQYF.

This clonotype has only a few counts. Here the CDR3 DNA reads TGTGCCAGCAGCCGGGACAGAAAGCTCACAGATACGCAGTATTTT. Translating it yields CASSRDRKLTDTQYF. This chain connects TRBV5-4 to TRBJ2-3, with 7 nucleotides matching TRBD1. This CDR3 has 15 residues. Trimming took 4 bases from V and 2 from J; bases not matched to a gene: 7. CDR1 and CDR2 from the germline V gene are SGHNT and YYREEE (reference sequence).

This chain connects TRBV7-8 to TRBJ2-4; D is undetermined. Germline CDR1 reads SGHVS; CDR2 reads FQNEAQ. The CDR3 loop spans 16 amino acids. Between the trimmed V and J ends, which lost 5 bases and 1 base, there was a span of 15 bases. CDR3 sequence: CASSPWAMGAKNIQYF. The CDR3, as DNA: TGTGCCAGCAGCCCCTGGGCGATGGGTGCCAAAAACATTCAGTACTTC.

This clonotype turned up a few times. The V and J genes are TRBV5-6 and TRBJ2-1; D might be TRBD1 (5 bases). Germline V gene data show CDR1 as SGHDT and CDR2 as YYEEEE. The CDR3 extends over 15 amino acids. V was clipped by 1 base and J by 6 bases, with 14 bases between them. The CDR3 DNA is TGTGCCAGCAGCTTGAGGGGCCTCAGATCCAATGAGCAGTTCTTC. Translated: CASSLRGLRSNEQFF.

In this sample, this clonotype turned up many times. This chain connects TRBV7-2 to TRBJ2-7, with a weak D call TRBD1 (5 bases). This CDR3 is built from 16 residues. V shed 7 bases and J shed 2 bases, with 21 bases lying between them. CDR1 and CDR2 from the germline V gene are SGHTA and FQGNSA. CDR3 region: CASTKKGAGPPYEQYF. The CDR3 DNA follows: TGTGCCAGCACAAAGAAAGGGGCAGGACCCCCCTACGAGCAGTACTTC. The entire variable domain, with the rest obtained from reference TRBV7-2 and TRBJ2-7, is as follows: GAGVSQSPSNKVTEKGKDVELRCDPISGHTALYWYRQSLGQGLEFLIYFQGNSAPDKSGLPSDRFSAERTGGSVSTLTIQRTQQEDSAVYLCASTKKGAGPPYEQYFGPGTRLTVT.

There are many counts of this clonotype. The chain is built from TRBV7-2 and TRBJ2-7, with 9 bases fitting TRBD2. Germline V gene data show CDR1 as SGHTA and CDR2 as FQGNSA. The CDR3 is made up of 17 amino acids. V was pared by 1 base and J by 2 bases, with 9 bases of the junction left unmatched. The CDR3, as DNA: TGTGCCAGCAGCTTAGTGCCTGTAGCGGGAGTTCCCTACGAGCAGTACTTC. Encoded protein: CASSLVPVAGVPYEQYF. Supplemented by reference TRBV7-2 and TRBJ2-7, the full variable domain reads GAGVSQSPSNKVTEKGKDVELRCDPISGHTALYWYRQSLGQGLEFLIYFQGNSAPDKSGLPSDRFSAERTGGSVSTLTIQRTQQEDSAVYLCASSLVPVAGVPYEQYFGPGTRLTVT.

The chain combines TRBV29-1 with TRBJ2-2; D call uncertain. Germline CDR1 reads SQVTM; CDR2 reads ANQGSEA. The CDR3 is 13 amino acids. Trimming took 4 bases from V and 5 from J, leaving 11 bases between them. The CDR3: CSVGAVDTGELFF. The CDR3 nucleotides are TGCAGCGTTGGGGCAGTAGATACCGGGGAGCTGTTTTTT.

The chain employs TRBV28 and TRBJ1-5; D is unclear. Germline V lookup: CDR1 MDHEN, CDR2 SYDVKM. The CDR3 sequence is 15 residues long. V was cut by 6 bases and J by 0 bases, with 12 bases left in between. CDR3 DNA sequence: TGTGCCAGCAGCTCCGACATAGCTAGCAATCAGCCCCAGCATTTT. It yields the protein CASSSDIASNQPQHF.

The J gene is TRBJ1-1, the V gene TRBV28; D might be TRBD1 (6 bases). The CDR3 is 14 residues long. Germline V lookup: CDR1 MDHEN, CDR2 SYDVKM. V lost 10 bases and J 0 bases, leaving 15 bases between the germline ends. The CDR3 is CAIEGGEVNTEAFF. CDR3 sequence (DNA): TGTGCCATCGAAGGGGGGGAGGTGAACACTGAAGCTTTCTTT.

This clonotype was seen a few times. The gene calls are TRBV28 and TRBJ1-4; D call uncertain. The CDR3 sequence is 17 residues long. With 1 base removed from V and 4 bases from J, the gap between germline ends came to 16 bases. Germline CDR1 and CDR2: MDHEN and SYDVKM. The DNA for the CDR3 is TGTGCCAGCAGTTTATATTCACACGAGGGCCGTAATGAAAAACTGTTTTTT. Its protein product is CASSLYSHEGRNEKLFF. Filled out from reference TRBV28 and TRBJ1-4, the complete variable domain reads DVKVTQSSRYLVKRTGEKVFLECVQDMDHENMFWYRQDPGLGLRLIYFSYDVKMKEKGDIPEGYSVSREKKERFSLILESASTNQTSMYLCASSLYSHEGRNEKLFFGSGTQLSVL.

This chain connects TRBV20-1 to TRBJ2-1; 8 bases map to TRBD2. This CDR3 is built from 16 residues. J was trimmed by 0 bases and V by 2 bases; bases with no gene match: 6. Germline loops: CDR1 DFQATT, CDR2 SNEGSKA (reference sequence). The CDR3 nucleotides read TGCAGTGCTAGAAGAAGCGGGGGAAGCTCCTACAATGAGCAGTTCTTC. Its translation: CSARRSGGSSYNEQFF.

The chain links TRBV20-1 to TRBJ1-1; no reliable D call. CDR1 is DFQATT, CDR2 SNEGSKA, per germline (reference sequence). This CDR3 spans 15 amino acids. V gave up 0 bases and J gave up 2 bases, with 13 bases separating them. CDR3 nucleotides: TGCAGTGCTAGAGATGTCTGGTCAGACAACACTGAAGCTTTCTTT. Its translation is CSARDVWSDNTEAFF.